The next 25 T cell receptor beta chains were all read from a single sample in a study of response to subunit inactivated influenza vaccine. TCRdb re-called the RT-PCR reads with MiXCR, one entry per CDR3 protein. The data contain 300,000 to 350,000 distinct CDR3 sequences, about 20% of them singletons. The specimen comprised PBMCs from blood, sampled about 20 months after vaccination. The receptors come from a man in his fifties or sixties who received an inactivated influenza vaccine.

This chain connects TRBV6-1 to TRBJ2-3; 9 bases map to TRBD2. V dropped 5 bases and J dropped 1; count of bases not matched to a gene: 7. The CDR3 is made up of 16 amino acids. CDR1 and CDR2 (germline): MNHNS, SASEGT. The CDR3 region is CASSTLERGGTDTQYF. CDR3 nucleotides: TGTGCCAGCAGTACCCTTGAGCGGGGGGGCACAGATACGCAGTATTTT.

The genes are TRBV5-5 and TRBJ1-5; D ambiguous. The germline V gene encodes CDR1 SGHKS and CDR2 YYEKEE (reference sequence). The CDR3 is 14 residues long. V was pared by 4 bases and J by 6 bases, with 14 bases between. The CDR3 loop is CASSRIAGSQPQHF. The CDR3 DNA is TGTGCCAGCAGCCGGATCGCAGGAAGTCAGCCCCAGCATTTT. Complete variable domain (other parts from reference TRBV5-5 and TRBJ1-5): DAGVTQSPTHLIKTRGQQVTLRCSPISGHKSVSWYQQVLGQGPQFIFQYYEKEERGRGNFPDRFSARQFPNYSSELNVNALLLGDSALYLCASSRIAGSQPQHFGDGTRLSIL.

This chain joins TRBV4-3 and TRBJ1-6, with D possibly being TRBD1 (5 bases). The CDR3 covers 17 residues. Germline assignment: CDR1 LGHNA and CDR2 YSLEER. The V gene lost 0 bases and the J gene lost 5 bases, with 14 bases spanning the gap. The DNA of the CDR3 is TGCGCCAGCAGCCAAGATTTAGCAGGGCGAAATAATTCACCCCTCCACTTT. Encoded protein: CASSQDLAGRNNSPLHF.

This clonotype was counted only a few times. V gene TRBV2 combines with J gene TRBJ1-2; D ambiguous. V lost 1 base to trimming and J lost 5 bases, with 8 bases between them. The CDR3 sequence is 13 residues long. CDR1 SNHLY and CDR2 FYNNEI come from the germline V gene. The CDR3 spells CASSEGTAYGYTF. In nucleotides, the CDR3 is TGTGCCAGCAGTGAAGGGACGGCTTATGGCTACACCTTC.

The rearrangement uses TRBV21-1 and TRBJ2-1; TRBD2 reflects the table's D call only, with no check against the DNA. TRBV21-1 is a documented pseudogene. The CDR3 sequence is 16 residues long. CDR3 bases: TGTGCCAGCAGCAAAAGCCTAGCTTTGGAATACAATGAGCAGTTCTTC. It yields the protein CASSKSLALEYNEQFF.

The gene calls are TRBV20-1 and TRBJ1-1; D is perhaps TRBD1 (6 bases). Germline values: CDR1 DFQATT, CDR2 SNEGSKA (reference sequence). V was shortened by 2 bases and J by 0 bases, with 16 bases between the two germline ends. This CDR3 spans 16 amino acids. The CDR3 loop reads CSARRGGEIMNTEAFF. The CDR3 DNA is TGCAGTGCTAGAAGGGGGGGAGAAATTATGAACACTGAAGCTTTCTTT.

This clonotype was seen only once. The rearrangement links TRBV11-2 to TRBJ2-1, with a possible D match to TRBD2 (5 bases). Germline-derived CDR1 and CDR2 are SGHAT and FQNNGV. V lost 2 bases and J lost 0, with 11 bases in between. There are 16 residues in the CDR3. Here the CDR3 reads CASSLSYGGSYNEQFF. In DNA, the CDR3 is TGTGCCAGCAGCTTATCATACGGAGGCTCCTACAATGAGCAGTTCTTC.

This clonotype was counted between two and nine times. The CDR3 protein is CATSRDYQTGNTIYF. The CDR3, as DNA: TGTGCCACCAGCAGAGATTACCAGACCGGAAACACCATATATTTT. The chain joins TRBV15 to TRBJ1-3; D unclear. Germline V gene data show CDR1 as LNHNV and CDR2 as YYDKDF (reference sequence). The V gene lost 0 bases and the J gene lost 4 bases, with 10 bases spanning the gap. The CDR3 covers 15 residues.

The CDR3 DNA follows: TGTGCCACCCGGGGACTAGCGGAAGAGCAGTACTTC. Protein product: CATRGLAEEQYF. The V call is TRBV2, the J call TRBJ2-7; TRBD2 aligns across 11 bases. The CDR3 runs 12 residues. Germline V gene lookup returns CDR1 SNHLY and CDR2 FYNNEI. V was clipped by 10 bases and J by 7 bases; unmatched bases: 6.

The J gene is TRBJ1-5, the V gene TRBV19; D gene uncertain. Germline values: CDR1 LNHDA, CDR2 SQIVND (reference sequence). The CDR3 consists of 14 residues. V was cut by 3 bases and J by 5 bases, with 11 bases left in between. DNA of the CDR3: TGTGCCAGTAGTATTGCGTCCCGTTATCAGCCCCAGCATTTT. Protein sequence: CASSIASRYQPQHF.

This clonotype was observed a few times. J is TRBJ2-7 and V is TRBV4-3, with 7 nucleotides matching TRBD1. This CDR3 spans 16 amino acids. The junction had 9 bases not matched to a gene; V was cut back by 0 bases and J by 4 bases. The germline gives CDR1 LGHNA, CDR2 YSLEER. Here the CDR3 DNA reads TGCGCCAGCAGCCAAGATTTTTCCAGGGGGTATTACGAGCAGTACTTC. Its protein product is CASSQDFSRGYYEQYF.

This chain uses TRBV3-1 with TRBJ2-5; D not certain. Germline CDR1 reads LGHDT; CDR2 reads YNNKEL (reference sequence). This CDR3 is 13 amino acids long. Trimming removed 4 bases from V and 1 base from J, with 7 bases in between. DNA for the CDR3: TGTGCCAGCAGCCGCGGCCTCCAAGAGACCCAGTACTTC. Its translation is CASSRGLQETQYF.

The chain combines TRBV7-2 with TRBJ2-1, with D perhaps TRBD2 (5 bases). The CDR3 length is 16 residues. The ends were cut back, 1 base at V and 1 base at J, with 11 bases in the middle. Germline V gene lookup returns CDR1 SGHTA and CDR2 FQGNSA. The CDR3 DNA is TGTGCCAGCAGCTTAGTGGAACGGGGTTCCTACAATGAGCAGTTCTTC. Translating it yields CASSLVERGSYNEQFF.

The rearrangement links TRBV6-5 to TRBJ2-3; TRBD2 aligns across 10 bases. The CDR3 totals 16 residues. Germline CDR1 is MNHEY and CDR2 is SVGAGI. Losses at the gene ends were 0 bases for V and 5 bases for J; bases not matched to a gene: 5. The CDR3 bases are TGTGCCAGCAGTTACTCCGCCAGCGGGGGGGAAGATACGCAGTATTTT. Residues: CASSYSASGGEDTQYF.

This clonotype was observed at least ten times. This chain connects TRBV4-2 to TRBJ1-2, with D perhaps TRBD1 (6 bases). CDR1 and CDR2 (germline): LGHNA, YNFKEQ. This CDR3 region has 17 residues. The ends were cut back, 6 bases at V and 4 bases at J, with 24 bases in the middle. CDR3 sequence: CASSPIAGGAKSYGYTF. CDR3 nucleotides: TGTGCCAGCAGTCCAATCGCCGGGGGCGCGAAGAGCTATGGCTACACCTTC.

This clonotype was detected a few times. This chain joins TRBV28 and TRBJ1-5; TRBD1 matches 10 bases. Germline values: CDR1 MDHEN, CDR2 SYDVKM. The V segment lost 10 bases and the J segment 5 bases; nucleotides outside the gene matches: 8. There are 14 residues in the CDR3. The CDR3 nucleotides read TGTGCCACCTCGGACAGGGGGGACGATCAGCCCCAGCATTTT. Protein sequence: CATSDRGDDQPQHF.

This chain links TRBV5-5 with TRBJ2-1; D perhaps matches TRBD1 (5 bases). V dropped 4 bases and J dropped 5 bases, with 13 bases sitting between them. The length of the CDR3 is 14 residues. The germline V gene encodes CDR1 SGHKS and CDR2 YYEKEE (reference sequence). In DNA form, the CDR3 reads TGTGCCAGCAGCGGTCTGGACACGAACAATGAGCAGTTCTTC. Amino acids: CASSGLDTNNEQFF.

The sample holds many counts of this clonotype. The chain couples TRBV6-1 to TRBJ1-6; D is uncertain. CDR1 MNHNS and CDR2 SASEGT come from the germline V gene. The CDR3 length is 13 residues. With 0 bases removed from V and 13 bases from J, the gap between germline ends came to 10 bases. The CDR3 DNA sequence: TGTGCCAGCAGTGAAGCGACCCGAGACCCCCTCCACTTT. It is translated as CASSEATRDPLHF.

Here the CDR3 reads CASSEVRRTEAFF. The DNA of the CDR3 is TGTGCCAGCAGTGAAGTAAGGAGGACTGAAGCTTTCTTT. The V and J genes are TRBV6-1 and TRBJ1-1; D not resolved. Germline V CDR1 and CDR2: MNHNS, SASEGT. The CDR3 runs 13 residues. V gave up 1 base and J gave up 5 bases, with 8 bases separating them.

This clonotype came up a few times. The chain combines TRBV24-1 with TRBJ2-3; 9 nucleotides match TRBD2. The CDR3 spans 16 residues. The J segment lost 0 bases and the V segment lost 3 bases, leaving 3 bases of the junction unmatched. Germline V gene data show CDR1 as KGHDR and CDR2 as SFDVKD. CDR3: CATSDPSGRSTDTQYF. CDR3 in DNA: TGTGCCACCAGTGATCCGAGCGGGAGGAGCACAGATACGCAGTATTTT.

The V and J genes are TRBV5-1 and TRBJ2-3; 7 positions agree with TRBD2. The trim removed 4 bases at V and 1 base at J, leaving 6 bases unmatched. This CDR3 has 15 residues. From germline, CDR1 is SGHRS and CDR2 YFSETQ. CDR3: CASSQEAGRTDTQYF. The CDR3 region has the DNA TGCGCCAGCAGCCAAGAAGCGGGACGCACAGATACGCAGTATTTT.

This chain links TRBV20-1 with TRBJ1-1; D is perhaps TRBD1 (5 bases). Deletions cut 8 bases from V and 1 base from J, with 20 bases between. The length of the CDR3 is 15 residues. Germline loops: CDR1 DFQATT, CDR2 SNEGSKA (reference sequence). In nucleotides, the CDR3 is TGCAGTCCCCACCCCCGGGGCAGAGAGAACACTGAAGCTTTCTTT. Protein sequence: CSPHPRGRENTEAFF.

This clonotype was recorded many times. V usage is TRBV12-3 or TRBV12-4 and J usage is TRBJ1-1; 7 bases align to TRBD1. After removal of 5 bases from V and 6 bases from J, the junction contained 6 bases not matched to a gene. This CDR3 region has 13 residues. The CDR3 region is CASSTGDGAEAFF. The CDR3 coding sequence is TGTGCCAGCAGTACAGGGGATGGGGCTGAAGCTTTCTTT.

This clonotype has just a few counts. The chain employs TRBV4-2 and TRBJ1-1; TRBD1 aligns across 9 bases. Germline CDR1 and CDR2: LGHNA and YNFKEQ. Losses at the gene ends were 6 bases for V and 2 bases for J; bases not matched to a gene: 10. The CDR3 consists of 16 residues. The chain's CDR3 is CASRPNPGQGNTEAFF. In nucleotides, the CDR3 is TGTGCCAGCAGACCTAACCCGGGACAGGGAAACACTGAAGCTTTCTTT.

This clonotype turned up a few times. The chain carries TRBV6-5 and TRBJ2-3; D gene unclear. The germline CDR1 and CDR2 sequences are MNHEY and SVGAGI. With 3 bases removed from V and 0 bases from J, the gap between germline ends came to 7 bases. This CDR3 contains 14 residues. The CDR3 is CASSYLRSTDTQYF. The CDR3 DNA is TGTGCCAGCAGTTATCTCCGGAGCACAGATACGCAGTATTTT.